This TCR beta chain appears in the sequencing data of a study of metastatic and nonmetastatic thyroid tumors. Study-wide background: Peripheral blood and tumor or nodule samples from malignant and benign thyroid patients were compared.

Trimming removed 8 bases from V and 8 bases from J, with 10 bases in between. This CDR3 is 11 amino acids long. No patient had received any treatment before thyroid surgery. This clone was seen ten or more times. Methods used by the authors: Clinicopathological groups of papillary thyroid cancer showed CDR3 differences that were used to build a distant-metastasis classifier. TCRdb re-analyzed the PCR reads using MiXCR. The authors' filters were not applied to this entry. The sample holds about 41,000 clones; 20% to 30% are singletons and the top ten take more than 12%. The TCR originated in a female donor with papillary thyroid cancer or a benign thyroid nodule (not recorded which). Some clones in this sample may be carry-over from other donors' samples. The chain carries TRBV12-3 or TRBV12-4 and TRBJ2-4; unclear D gene. The sample taken for sequencing was tumor tissue. The CDR3 spells CASRIGDIQYF. Here the CDR3 DNA reads TGTGCCAGCCGAATCGGAGACATTCAGTACTTC.